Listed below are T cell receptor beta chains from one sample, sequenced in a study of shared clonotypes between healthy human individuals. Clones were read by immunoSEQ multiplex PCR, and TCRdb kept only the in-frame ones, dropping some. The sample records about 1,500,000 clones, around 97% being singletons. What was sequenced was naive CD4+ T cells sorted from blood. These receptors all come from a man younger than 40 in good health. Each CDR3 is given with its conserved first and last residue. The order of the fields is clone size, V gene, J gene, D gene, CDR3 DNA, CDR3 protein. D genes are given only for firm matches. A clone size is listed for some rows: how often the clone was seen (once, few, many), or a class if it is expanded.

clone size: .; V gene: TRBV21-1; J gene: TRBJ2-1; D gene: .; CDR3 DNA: TGTGCCAGCAGCGAGGTAGCGGGAGAAATGGGCAATGAGCAGTTCTTC; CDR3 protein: CASSEVAGEMGNEQFF
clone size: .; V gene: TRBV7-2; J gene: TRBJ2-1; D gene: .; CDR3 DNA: TGTGCCAGCAGCTTAGAAGGATTCCAGTACACCTACAATGAGCAGTTCTTC; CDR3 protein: CASSLEGFQYTYNEQFF
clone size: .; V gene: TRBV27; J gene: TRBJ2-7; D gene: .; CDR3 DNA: TGTGCCAGCAGTCCCCAAAGAGGACTTGCCCAGTACTTC; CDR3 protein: CASSPQRGLAQYF
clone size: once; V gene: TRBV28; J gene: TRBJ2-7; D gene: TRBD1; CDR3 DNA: TGTGCCATCCTAGGGGGAGAGACAGGGACCAAAAGCTCCTACGAGCAGTACTTC; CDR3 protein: CAILGGETGTKSSYEQYF
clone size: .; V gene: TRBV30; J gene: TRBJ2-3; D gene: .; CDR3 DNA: TGTGCCTGGAGTGTCGGGGCACTTCAGGATACGCAGTATTTT; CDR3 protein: CAWSVGALQDTQYF
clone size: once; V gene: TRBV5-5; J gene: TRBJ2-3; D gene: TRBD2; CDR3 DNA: TGTGCCAGCAGCGATGGGTACGGACTAGCGGGAGCAGCAGATACGCAGTATTTT; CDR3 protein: CASSDGYGLAGAADTQYF
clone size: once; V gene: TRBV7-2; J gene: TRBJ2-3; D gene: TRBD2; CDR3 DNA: TGTGCCAGCAGCTTAGTCCCCGGGGTAGCGGGAACAGATACGCAGTATTTT; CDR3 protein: CASSLVPGVAGTDTQYF
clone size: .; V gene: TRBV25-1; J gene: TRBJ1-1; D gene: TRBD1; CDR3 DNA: TGTGCCAGCAAAAAACCGGGACAGAGGAACACTGAAGCTTTCTTT; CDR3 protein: CASKKPGQRNTEAFF
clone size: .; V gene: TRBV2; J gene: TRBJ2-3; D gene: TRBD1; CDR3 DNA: TGTGCCAGCCTCCGGGACAGGTACACAGATACGCAGTATTTT; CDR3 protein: CASLRDRYTDTQYF
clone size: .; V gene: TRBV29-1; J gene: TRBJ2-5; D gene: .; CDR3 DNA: TGCAGCGTTGTCGGCCTAGTAGCAGAGACCCAGTACTTC; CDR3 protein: CSVVGLVAETQYF
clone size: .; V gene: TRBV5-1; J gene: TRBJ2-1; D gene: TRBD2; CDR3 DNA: TGCGCCAGCAGCCCCCGGACTAGCGGGAGATCGTCCTACAATGAGCAGTTCTTC; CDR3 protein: CASSPRTSGRSSYNEQFF
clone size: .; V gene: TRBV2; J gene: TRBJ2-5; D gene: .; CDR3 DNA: TGTGCCAGCAGTGCGAGAGAGACCCAGTACTTC; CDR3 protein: CASSARETQYF
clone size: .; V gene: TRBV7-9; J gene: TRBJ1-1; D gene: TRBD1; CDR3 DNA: TGTGCCAGCAGCCCCACAGGGGAAGGGGGGAACACTGAAGCTTTCTTT; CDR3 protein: CASSPTGEGGNTEAFF
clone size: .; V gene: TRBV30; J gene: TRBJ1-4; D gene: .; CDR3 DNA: TGTGCCTGGGGGGTGAGTGAAAAACTGTTTTTT; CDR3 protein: CAWGVSEKLFF
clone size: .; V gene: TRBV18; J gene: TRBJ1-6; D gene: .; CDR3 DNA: TGTGCCAGCTCATGGACGGCAGGGAATTCACCCCTCCACTTT; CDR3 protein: CASSWTAGNSPLHF
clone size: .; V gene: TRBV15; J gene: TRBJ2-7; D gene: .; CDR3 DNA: TGTGCCACCAGCGGTCCTTCGGCAAGGGGGTCCTACGAGCAGTACTTC; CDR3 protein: CATSGPSARGSYEQYF
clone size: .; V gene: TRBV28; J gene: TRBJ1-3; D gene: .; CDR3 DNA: TGTGCCAGCAGCCTGGTAGGAGCGAATGGAAACACCATATATTTT; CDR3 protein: CASSLVGANGNTIYF
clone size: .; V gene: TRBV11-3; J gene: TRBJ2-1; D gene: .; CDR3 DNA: TGTGCCAGCAGCTTCTTCAGTGGTAAGGGTTATGAGCAGTTCTTC; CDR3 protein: CASSFFSGKGYEQFF
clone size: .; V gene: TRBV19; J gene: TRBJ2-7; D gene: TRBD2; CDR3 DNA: TGTGCCAGTAGCTTAGCGGGATCCTACGAGCAGTACTTC; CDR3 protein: CASSLAGSYEQYF
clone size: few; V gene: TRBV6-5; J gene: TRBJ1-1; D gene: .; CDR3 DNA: TGTGCCAGCAGTTACTCGTTAGGGGAAAATGAAGCTTTCTTT; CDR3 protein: CASSYSLGENEAFF
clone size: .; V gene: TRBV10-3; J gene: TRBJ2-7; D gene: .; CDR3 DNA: TGTGCCATCAGTGACGGTATGGCGCGGGCGGGATCCTACGAGCAGTACTTC; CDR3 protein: CAISDGMARAGSYEQYF
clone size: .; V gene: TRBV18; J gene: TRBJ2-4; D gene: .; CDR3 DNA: TGTGCCAGCTCACCCGCGCCGGACTCTCTAGCCAAAAACATTCAGTACTTC; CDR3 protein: CASSPAPDSLAKNIQYF
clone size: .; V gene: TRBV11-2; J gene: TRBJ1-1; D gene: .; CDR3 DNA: TGTGCCAGCAGCTTAGGTCGAGGGACTGAAGCTTTCTTT; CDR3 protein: CASSLGRGTEAFF
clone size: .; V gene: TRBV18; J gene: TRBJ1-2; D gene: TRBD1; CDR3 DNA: TGTGCCAGCTCACCATTGGTCTCGGCAGGGGGCCACTATGGCTACACCTTC; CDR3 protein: CASSPLVSAGGHYGYTF
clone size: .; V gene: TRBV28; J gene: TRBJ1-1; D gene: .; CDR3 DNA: TGTGCCAGCAACCAGGGTCTCACTGAAGCTTTCTTT; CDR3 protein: CASNQGLTEAFF
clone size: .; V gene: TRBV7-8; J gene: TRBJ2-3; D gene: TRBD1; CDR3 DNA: TGTGCCAGCAGCTGGGACAGGGGCTCAGATACGCAGTATTTT; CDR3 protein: CASSWDRGSDTQYF
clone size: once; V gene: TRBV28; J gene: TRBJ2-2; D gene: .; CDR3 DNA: TGTGCCAGCAGCCACAGGGTGGGGTTATCCGGGGAGCTGTTTTTT; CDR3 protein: CASSHRVGLSGELFF
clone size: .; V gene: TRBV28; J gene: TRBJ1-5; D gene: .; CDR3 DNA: TGTGCCAGCGGACGGAACAATCAGCCCCAGCATTTT; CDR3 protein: CASGRNNQPQHF
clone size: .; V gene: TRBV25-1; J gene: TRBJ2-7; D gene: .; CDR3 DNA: TGTGCCAGCAGCTCGGGGATTCCTAACTACGAGCAGTACTTC; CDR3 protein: CASSSGIPNYEQYF
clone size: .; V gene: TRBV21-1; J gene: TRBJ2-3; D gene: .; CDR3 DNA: TGTGCCAGCAGCAATAACCCGGATAGCGGCCGCACAGATACGCAGTATTTT; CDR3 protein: CASSNNPDSGRTDTQYF
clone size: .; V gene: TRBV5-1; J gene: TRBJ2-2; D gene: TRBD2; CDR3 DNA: TGCGCCAGCAGCTTGTTAACGCGGGAGACCGGGGAGCTGTTTTTT; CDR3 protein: CASSLLTRETGELFF
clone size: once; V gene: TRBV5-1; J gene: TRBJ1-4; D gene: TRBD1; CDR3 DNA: TGCGCCAGCAGCTTGTATGGGACAGATGAAAAACTGTTTTTT; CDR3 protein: CASSLYGTDEKLFF
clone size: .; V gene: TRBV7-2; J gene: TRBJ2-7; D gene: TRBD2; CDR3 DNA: TGTGCCAGCAGCTTAGGGACTAGCGGGAGCAGGTCCTACGAGCAGTACTTC; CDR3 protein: CASSLGTSGSRSYEQYF
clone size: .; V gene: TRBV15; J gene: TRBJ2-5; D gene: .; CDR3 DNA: TGTGCCACCAGCAGAGGGCTAGAGACCCAGTACTTC; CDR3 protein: CATSRGLETQYF
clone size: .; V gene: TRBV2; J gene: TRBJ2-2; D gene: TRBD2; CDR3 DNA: TGTGCCAGCAGTAGGGAGGGGAGTGGGGCCGGGGAGCTGTTTTTT; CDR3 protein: CASSREGSGAGELFF
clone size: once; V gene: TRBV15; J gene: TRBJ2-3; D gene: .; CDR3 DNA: TGTGCCACCAGCAGCCGAGTCTTACGCACAGATACGCAGTATTTT; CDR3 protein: CATSSRVLRTDTQYF
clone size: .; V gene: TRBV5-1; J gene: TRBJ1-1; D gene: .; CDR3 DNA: TGCGCCAGCAGCTTGGCCACAGCGAACACTGAAGCTTTCTTT; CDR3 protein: CASSLATANTEAFF
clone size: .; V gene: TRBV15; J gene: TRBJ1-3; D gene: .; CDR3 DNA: TGTGCCACCAGTGCCCGGACCTCCCACTCTGGAAACACCATATATTTT; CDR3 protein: CATSARTSHSGNTIYF
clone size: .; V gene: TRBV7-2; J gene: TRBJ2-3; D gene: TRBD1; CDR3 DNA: TGTGCCAGCAGCGTGGGACAGGGGGGCACAGATACGCAGTATTTT; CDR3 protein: CASSVGQGGTDTQYF
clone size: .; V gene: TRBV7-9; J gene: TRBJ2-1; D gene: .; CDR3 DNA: TGTGCCAGCAGCCGTAACAATGAGCAGTTCTTC; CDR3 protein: CASSRNNEQFF
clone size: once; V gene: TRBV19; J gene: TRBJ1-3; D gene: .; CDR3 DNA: TGTGCCAGTAGTCAGTCTGGAAACACCATATATTTT; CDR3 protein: CASSQSGNTIYF
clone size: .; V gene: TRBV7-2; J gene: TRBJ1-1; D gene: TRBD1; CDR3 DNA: TGTGCCCACGGACAGGGGGCGAACACTGAAGCTTTCTTT; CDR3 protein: CAHGQGANTEAFF
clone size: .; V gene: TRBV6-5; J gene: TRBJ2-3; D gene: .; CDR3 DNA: TGTGCCAGCAGCCCCGGGGGATCTAGCACAGATACGCAGTATTTT; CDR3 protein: CASSPGGSSTDTQYF
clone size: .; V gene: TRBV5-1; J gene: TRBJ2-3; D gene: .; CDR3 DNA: TGCGCCAGCAGCTTGACAGGATACACAGATACGCAGTATTTT; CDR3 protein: CASSLTGYTDTQYF
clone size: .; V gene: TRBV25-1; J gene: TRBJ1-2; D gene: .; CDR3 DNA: TGTGCCAGCAGTCCCGCGGGAGGGACCTATGGCTACACCTTC; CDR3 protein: CASSPAGGTYGYTF
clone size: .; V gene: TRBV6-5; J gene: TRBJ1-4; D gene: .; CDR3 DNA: TGTGCCAGCAGTTCCCGAGGAATAGTTAATGAAAAACTGTTTTTT; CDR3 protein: CASSSRGIVNEKLFF
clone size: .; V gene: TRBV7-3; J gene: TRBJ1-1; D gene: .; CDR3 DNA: TGTGCCAGCAGCTCAGGCCCGAACACTGAAGCTTTCTTT; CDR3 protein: CASSSGPNTEAFF
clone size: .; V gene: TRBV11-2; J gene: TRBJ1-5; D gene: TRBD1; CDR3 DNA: TGTGCCAGCAGTCAGGACAGGGGGATTCAGCCCCAGCATTTT; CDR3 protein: CASSQDRGIQPQHF
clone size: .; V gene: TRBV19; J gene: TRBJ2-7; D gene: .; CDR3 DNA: TGTGCCAGTAGTACGGACAGCATTTCCTACGAGCAGTACTTC; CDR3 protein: CASSTDSISYEQYF
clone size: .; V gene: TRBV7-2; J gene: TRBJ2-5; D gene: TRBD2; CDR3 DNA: TGTGCCAGCAGCAAACGACTAGCGGAAGAGACCCAGTACTTC; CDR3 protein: CASSKRLAEETQYF
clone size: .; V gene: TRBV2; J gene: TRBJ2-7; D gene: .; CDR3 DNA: TGTGCCAGCAGTGAAGAAGTAAACGAGCAGTACTTC; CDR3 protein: CASSEEVNEQYF
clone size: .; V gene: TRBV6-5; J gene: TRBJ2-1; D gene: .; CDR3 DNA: TGTGCCAGCCGGGCACAGGTGAACTCCTACAATGAGCAGTTCTTC; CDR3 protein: CASRAQVNSYNEQFF
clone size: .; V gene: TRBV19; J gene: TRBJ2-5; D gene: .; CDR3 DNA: TGTGCCAGTAGTATGTGGGGTGGGGAGACCCAGTACTTC; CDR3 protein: CASSMWGGETQYF